These T cell receptor beta chains were read from a single sample in a study of early T cells in non-severe SARS-CoV-2 infection. Each CDR3 protein gets one entry after TCRdb re-called the 5' RACE reads with MiXCR. The table includes roughly 65,000 distinct CDR3 sequences, 11% detected once. The source material was whole blood. The source of these receptors is an adult who was a healthcare worker with PCR-confirmed SARS-CoV-2 infection or an uninfected control (not recorded which). Each CDR3 is given with its conserved first and last residue. A D gene is named only where the DNA matches it firmly. Clone size is given for some rows only: seen once, a few or many times, or a class if the clone is expanded.

>many|15|TRBJ2-3|NA|TRBV19
CASSIGWRNTDTQYF
TGTGCCAGTAGTATAGGGTGGCGGAACACAGATACGCAGTATTTT
>many|17|TRBJ2-1|TRBD2|TRBV24-1
CATSDLVSSGDYNEQFF
TGTGCCACCAGTGATTTGGTCTCTAGCGGGGATTACAATGAGCAGTTCTTC
>few|21|TRBJ2-1|TRBD2|TRBV2
CASLALAGGGGEAGAYNEQFF
TGTGCCAGCCTAGCCCTAGCGGGGGGAGGAGGGGAGGCGGGTGCCTACAATGAGCAGTTCTTC
>many|12|TRBJ2-3|NA|TRBV28
CASSLSRVAQYF
TGTGCCAGCAGTTTATCCAGGGTGGCGCAGTATTTT
>many|13|TRBJ2-7|NA|TRBV27
CASSFDPTYEQYF
TGTGCCAGCAGTTTCGACCCAACCTACGAGCAGTACTTC
>few|13|TRBJ2-4|TRBD1|TRBV28
CASSTTGGDIQYF
TGTGCCAGCAGTACGACAGGGGGGGACATTCAGTACTTC
>many|14|TRBJ2-7|NA|TRBV11-2
CASSPHQYAYEQYF
TGTGCCAGCAGCCCCCACCAGTACGCCTACGAGCAGTACTTC
>NA|14|TRBJ1-1|TRBD1|TRBV6-5
CASSYSQGDTEAFF
TGTGCCAGCAGTTACTCACAGGGGGACACTGAAGCTTTCTTT
>NA|14|TRBJ2-2|TRBD1|TRBV4-3
CASSHGTATGELFF
TGCGCCAGCAGCCATGGGACAGCCACCGGGGAGCTGTTTTTT
>few|12|TRBJ2-5|TRBD1|TRBV2
CASRGQQETQYF
TGTGCCAGCAGGGGACAGCAAGAGACCCAGTACTTC
>many|15|TRBJ2-7|TRBD1|TRBV28
CASTDRQGSSYEQYF
TGTGCCAGCACCGACAGACAGGGATCCTCCTACGAGCAGTACTTC
>many|15|TRBJ2-1|TRBD2|TRBV19
CASSMGLAGWNEQFF
TGTGCCAGTAGTATGGGACTAGCGGGGTGGAATGAGCAGTTCTTC
>many|15|TRBJ2-2|NA|TRBV7-2
CASSLEGTSTGELFF
TGCGCCAGCAGCTTGGAGGGAACCAGCACCGGGGAGCTGTTTTTT
>NA|17|TRBJ1-5|NA|TRBV6-6
CASSRRGLTNSNQPQHF
TGTGCCAGCAGTCGCCGGGGGCTTACCAATAGCAATCAGCCCCAGCATTTT
>NA|18|TRBJ2-1|TRBD2|TRBV28
CASSKRPGLAGRVFEQFF
TGTGCCAGCAGTAAAAGACCGGGACTAGCGGGGAGGGTTTTTGAGCAGTTCTTC
>NA|16|TRBJ2-3|TRBD2|TRBV7-6
CASSLNGSGSVDTQYF
TGTGCCAGCAGCTTAAATGGTAGCGGGAGTGTAGATACGCAGTATTTT
>many|15|TRBJ2-7|TRBD2|TRBV10-2
CASSARTSGRDEQYF
TGCGCCAGCAGTGCCCGGACTAGCGGGAGGGACGAGCAGTACTTC
>many|17|TRBJ2-1|NA|TRBV9
CASSGAKGLPPSNEQFF
TGTGCCAGCAGCGGGGCGAAAGGACTACCACCCTCCAATGAGCAGTTCTTC
>NA|15|TRBJ1-2|TRBD1|TRBV20-1
CSARAQNRDRDGYTF
TGCAGTGCTAGAGCCCAGAATCGGGACAGGGATGGCTACACCTTC
>many|14|TRBJ1-1|TRBD1|TRBV5-1
CASSRRQGNTEAFF
TGCGCCAGCAGCAGGAGACAGGGGAACACTGAAGCTTTCTTT
>NA|15|TRBJ2-3|TRBD1|TRBV5-1
CASSYIGQGSDTQYF
TGCGCCAGCAGCTACATTGGACAGGGCTCGGATACGCAGTATTTT
>NA|16|TRBJ1-1|NA|TRBV7-8
CASTPTRGGMNTEAFF
TGTGCCAGCACCCCAACCCGGGGGGGGATGAACACTGAAGCTTTCTTT
>few|11|TRBJ2-3|NA|TRBV3-1
CASSRSDTQYF
TGTGCCAGCAGCCGTTCTGATACGCAGTATTTT
>many|12|TRBJ2-1|NA|TRBV5-1
CASSLGRDPPMF
TGCGCCAGCAGCTTGGGCAGGGACCCCCCAATGTTC
>few|17|TRBJ2-1|TRBD2|TRBV5-6
CASSQLAGGPVQNEQFF
TGTGCCAGCAGCCAACTAGCGGGAGGGCCCGTGCAAAATGAGCAGTTCTTC
>many|14|TRBJ1-2|TRBD1|TRBV2
CASSGTGYGYGYTF
TGTGCCAGCAGCGGGACAGGGTACGGCTATGGCTACACCTTC
>many|12|TRBJ1-1|NA|TRBV7-9
CASNSGFGEAFF
TGTGCCAGCAACTCAGGGTTCGGTGAAGCTTTCTTT
>many|14|TRBJ2-7|TRBD2|TRBV20-1
CSARGLAGVYEQYF
TGCAGTGCTAGGGGACTAGCGGGAGTTTACGAGCAGTACTTC
>many|14|TRBJ1-2|NA|TRBV28
CASSLSVTGSGYTF
TGTGCCAGCAGTTTGTCGGTAACCGGCTCTGGCTACACCTTC
>NA|15|TRBJ2-7|NA|TRBV19
CASSTSGRRSYEQYF
TGTGCCAGTAGTACCTCTGGACGGCGCTCCTACGAGCAGTACTTC
>many|19|TRBJ2-4|TRBD2|TRBV28
CASSGGLAGGLGAKNIQYF
TGTGCCAGCAGTGGGGGACTAGCGGGAGGGCTTGGGGCCAAAAACATTCAGTACTTC
>many|12|TRBJ1-1|TRBD1|TRBV29-1
CSVGGDRVSAFF
TGCAGCGTCGGCGGGGACAGGGTATCAGCTTTCTTT
>NA|16|TRBJ2-2|NA|TRBV7-9
CASRPRGQANTGELFF
TGTGCCAGCAGGCCGCGGGGGCAAGCGAACACCGGGGAGCTGTTTTTT
>few|13|TRBJ1-6|TRBD1|TRBV5-1
CASSGTENSPLHF
TGCGCCAGCTCCGGGACAGAGAATTCACCCCTCCACTTT
>NA|16|TRBJ1-1|TRBD1|TRBV7-2
CASSPHRAQGAIEAFF
TGTGCCAGCAGCCCTCACCGCGCCCAGGGGGCTATTGAAGCTTTCTTT
>few|13|TRBJ2-5|NA|TRBV11-2
CASSLGKQETQYF
TGTGCCAGCAGCTTGGGAAAACAAGAGACCCAGTACTTC
>many|16|TRBJ1-6|TRBD1|TRBV28
CASRIITGGNNSPLHF
TGTGCCAGCAGAATAATCACAGGGGGCAACAATTCACCCCTCCACTTT